This TCR beta chain is drawn from a study of cytotoxic CD8 clonotypes in ibrutinib-treated CLL. For the study at large: Response samples were drawn at a median of approximately 11 months of treatment, range 6 to 36.

Some clones are missing from TCRdb's copy, which holds only in-frame ones; the method was immunoSEQ multiplex PCR. The table lists about 180,000 clones, about 84% of them singletons. V shed 0 bases and J shed 4 bases, with 14 bases lying between them. CDR3 length: 16 residues. The germline CDR1 and CDR2 sequences are SGHTA and FQGNSA. Study findings and constraints: In comparison with age-matched healthy donors, baseline clonality was higher and tracked circulating CD8+ T-cell counts.

To note about this clone: The antigen remains undetermined.

The rearrangement uses TRBV7-2 and TRBJ2-3; D possibly corresponds to TRBD1 (5 bases). The clonotype originates from a human donor with chronic lymphocytic leukemia. Material: PBMCs, obtained after 24 months of ibrutinib treatment. The CDR3 DNA reads as TGTGCCAGCAGCTTAGCGGGGCCTCGGGTCGCAGATACGCAGTATTTT. Residues: CASSLAGPRVADTQYF.